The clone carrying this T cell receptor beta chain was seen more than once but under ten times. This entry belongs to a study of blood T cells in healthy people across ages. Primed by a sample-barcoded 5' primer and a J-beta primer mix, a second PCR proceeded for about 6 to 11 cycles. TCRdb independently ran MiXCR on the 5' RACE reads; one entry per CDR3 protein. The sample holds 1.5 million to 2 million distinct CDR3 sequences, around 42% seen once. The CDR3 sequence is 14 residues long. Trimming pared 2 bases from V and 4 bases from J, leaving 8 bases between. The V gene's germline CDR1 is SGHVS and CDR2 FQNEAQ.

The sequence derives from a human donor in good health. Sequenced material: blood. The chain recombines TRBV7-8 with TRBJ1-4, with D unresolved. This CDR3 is CASSLRPFNEKLFF. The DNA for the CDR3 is TGTGCCAGCAGCTTAAGGCCGTTTAATGAAAAACTGTTTTTT.